The present entry profiles one T cell receptor (beta chain) with its context. V lost 6 bases to trimming and J lost 2 bases, with 17 bases between them. Germline V CDR1 and CDR2: MNHEY, SVGEGT. The CDR3 extends over 16 amino acids. Next came a second PCR, run for roughly 6 to 11 cycles, which used a sample-barcoded 5' primer along with a J-beta primer mix. In TCRdb, the 5' RACE reads were re-called with MiXCR into one record per CDR3 protein. The table lists 580,000 or so distinct CDR3 sequences, about 45% of them singletons, with under 30% in the top ten. The data belong to a study of blood T cells in healthy people across ages.

This clonotype originated in a man older than 75 in good health. Specimen: blood. V gene TRBV6-2 or TRBV6-3 combines with J gene TRBJ2-4, with D perhaps matching TRBD1 (6 bases). CDR3 DNA sequence: TGTGCCAGCAGCGCCGGGCAGGGGCTAACCAAAAACATTCAGTACTTC. Encoded protein: CASSAGQGLTKNIQYF.